The entry below describes one T cell receptor beta chain. These data originate in a study of shared clonotypes between healthy human individuals. Data came from immunoSEQ multiplex PCR; TCRdb stores just in-frame clones and leaves some out. This table holds fewer than 600,000 clones, around 79% found once. Germline trimming cut 1 base from V and 5 bases from J; bases unmatched to any gene: 10. The germline V gene has CDR1 SEHNR and CDR2 FQNEAQ (reference sequence). The CDR3 contains 16 residues. Sequencing input: PBMCs. The rearrangement uses TRBV7-9 and TRBJ2-7, with 8 positions matching TRBD2. This clonotype was obtained from a woman aged 40 to 50 in good health. Some clones in this sample may be carry-over from other donors' samples. The DNA for the CDR3 is TGTGCCAGCAGCTTAGGGGGACTAGTCAGGGGTCACGAGCAGTACTTC. Translated, it gives CASSLGGLVRGHEQYF.